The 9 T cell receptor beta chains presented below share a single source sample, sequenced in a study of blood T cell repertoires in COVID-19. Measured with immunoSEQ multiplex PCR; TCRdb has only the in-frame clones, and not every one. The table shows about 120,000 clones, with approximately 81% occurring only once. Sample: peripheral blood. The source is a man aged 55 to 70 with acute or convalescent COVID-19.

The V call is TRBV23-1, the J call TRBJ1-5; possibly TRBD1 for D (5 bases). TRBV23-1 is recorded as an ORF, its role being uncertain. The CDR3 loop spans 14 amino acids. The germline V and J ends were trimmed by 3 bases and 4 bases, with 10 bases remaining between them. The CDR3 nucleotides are TGCGCCAGCAGTCAGGCCAGGGAAAATCAGCCCCAGCATTTT. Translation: CASSQARENQPQHF.

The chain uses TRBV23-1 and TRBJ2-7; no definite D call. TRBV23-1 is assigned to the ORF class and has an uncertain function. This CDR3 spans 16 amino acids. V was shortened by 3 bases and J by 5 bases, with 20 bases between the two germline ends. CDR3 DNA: TGCGCCAGCAGTCAGCCAGGTCAGGCGAATTCCGACGAGCAGTACTTC. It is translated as CASSQPGQANSDEQYF.

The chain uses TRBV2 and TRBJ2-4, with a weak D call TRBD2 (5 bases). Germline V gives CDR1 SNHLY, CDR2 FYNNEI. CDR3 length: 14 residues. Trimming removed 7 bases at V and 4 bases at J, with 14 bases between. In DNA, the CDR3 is TGTGCCAGCATTCAGCGAGAGGGTAAAAACATTCAGTACTTC. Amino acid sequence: CASIQREGKNIQYF. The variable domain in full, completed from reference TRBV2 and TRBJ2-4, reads EPEVTQTPSHQVTQMGQEVILRCVPISNHLYFYWYRQILGQKVEFLVSFYNNEISEKSEIFDDQFSVERPDGSNFTLKIRSTKLEDSAMYFCASIQREGKNIQYFGAGTRLSVL.

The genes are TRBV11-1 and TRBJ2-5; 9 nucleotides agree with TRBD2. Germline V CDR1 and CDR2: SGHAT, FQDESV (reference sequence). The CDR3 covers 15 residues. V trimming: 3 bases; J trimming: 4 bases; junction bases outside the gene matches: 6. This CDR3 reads CASSFGAGGRETQYF. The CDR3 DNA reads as TGTGCCAGCAGCTTCGGAGCGGGAGGAAGAGAGACCCAGTACTTC.

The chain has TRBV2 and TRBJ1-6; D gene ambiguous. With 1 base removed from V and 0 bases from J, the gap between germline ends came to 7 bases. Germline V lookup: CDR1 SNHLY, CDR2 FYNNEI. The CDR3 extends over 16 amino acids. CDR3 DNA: TGTGCCAGCAGTGAAGGGCCCCGCTCCTATAATTCACCCCTCCACTTT. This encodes CASSEGPRSYNSPLHF.

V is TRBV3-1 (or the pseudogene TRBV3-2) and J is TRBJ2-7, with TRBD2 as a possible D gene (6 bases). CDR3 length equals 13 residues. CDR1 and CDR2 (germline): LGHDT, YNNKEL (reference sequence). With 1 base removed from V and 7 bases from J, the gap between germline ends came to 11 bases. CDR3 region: CASSQGPGREQYF. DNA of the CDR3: TGTGCCAGCAGCCAAGGCCCTGGGAGGGAGCAGTACTTC.

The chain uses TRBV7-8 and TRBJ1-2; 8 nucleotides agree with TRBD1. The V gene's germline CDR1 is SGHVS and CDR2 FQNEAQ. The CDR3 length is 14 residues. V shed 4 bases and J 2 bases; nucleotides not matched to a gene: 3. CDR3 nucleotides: TGTGCCAGCAGCTCGGGACAGGTGAACTATGGCTACACCTTC. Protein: CASSSGQVNYGYTF.

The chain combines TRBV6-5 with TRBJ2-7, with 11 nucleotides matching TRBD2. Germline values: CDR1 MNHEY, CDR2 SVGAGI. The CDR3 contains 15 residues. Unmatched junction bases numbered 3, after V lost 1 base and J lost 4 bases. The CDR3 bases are TGTGCCAGCAGTTACTTAACTAGCGGGAGTTACGAGCAGTACTTC. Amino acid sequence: CASSYLTSGSYEQYF.

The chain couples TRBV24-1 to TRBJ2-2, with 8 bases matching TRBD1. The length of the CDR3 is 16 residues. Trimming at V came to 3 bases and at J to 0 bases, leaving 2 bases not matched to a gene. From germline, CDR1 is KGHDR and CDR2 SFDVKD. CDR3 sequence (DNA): TGTGCCACCAGTGATGGGGGACAGGCGAACACCGGGGAGCTGTTTTTT. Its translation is CATSDGGQANTGELFF.